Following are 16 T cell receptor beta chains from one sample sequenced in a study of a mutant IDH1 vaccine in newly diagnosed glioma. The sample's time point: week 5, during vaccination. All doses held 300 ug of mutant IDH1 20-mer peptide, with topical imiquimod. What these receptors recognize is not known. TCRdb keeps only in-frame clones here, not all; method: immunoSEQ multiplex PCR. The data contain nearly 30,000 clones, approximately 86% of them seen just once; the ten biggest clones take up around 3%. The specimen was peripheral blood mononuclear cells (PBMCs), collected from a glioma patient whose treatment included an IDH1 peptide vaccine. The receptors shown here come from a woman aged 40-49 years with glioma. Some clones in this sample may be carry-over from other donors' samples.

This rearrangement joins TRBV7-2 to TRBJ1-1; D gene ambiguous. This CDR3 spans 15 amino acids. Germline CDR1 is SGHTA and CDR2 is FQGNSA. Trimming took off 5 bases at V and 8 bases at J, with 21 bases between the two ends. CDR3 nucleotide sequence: TGTGCCAGCAGCACTCCCCCCCTGACCGGGTTGGAAGCTTTCTTT. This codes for CASSTPPLTGLEAFF.

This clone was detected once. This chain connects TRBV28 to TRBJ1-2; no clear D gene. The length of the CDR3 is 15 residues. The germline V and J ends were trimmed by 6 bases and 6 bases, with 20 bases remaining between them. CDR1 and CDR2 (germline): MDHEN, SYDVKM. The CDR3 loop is CASRLEGGYYHGYTF. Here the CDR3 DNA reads TGTGCCAGCAGGTTAGAGGGAGGGTATTACCATGGCTACACCTTC.

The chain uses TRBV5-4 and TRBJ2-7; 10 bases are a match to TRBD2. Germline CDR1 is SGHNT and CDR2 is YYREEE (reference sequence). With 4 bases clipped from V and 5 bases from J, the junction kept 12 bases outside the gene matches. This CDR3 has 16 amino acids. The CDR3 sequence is CASSPGIAGGLDEQYF. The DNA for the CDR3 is TGTGCCAGCAGCCCCGGGATAGCGGGGGGCCTCGACGAGCAGTACTTC. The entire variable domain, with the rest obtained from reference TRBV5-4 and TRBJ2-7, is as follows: ETGVTQSPTHLIKTRGQQVTLRCSSQSGHNTVSWYQQALGQGPQFIFQYYREEENGRGNFPPRFSGLQFPNYSSELNVNALELDDSALYLCASSPGIAGGLDEQYFGPGTRLTVT.

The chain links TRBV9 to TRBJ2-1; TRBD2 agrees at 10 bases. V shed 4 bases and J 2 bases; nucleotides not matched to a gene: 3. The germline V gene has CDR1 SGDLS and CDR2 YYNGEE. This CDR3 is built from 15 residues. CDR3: CASSSSGSPYNEQFF. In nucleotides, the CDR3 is TGTGCCAGCAGCTCTAGCGGGAGCCCCTACAATGAGCAGTTCTTC.

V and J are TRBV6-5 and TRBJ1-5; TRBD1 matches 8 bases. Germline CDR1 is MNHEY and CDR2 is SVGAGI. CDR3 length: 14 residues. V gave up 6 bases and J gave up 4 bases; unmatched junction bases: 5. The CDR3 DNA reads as TGTGCCAGCAGCTCGGACAGGGATAATCAGCCCCAGCATTTT. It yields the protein CASSSDRDNQPQHF.

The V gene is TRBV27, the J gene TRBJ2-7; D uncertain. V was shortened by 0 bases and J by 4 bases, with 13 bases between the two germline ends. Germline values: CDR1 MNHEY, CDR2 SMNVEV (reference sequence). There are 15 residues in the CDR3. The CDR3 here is CASSLSVAGKYEQYF. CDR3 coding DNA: TGTGCCAGCAGTTTATCCGTGGCAGGAAAGTACGAGCAGTACTTC.

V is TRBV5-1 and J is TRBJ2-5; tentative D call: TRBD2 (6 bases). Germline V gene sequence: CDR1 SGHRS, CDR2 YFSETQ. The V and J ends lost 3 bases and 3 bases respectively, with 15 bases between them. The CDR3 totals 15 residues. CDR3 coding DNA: TGCGCCAGCAGCTCCGGGAGAGACCAAAAAGAGACCCAGTACTTC. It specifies CASSSGRDQKETQYF.

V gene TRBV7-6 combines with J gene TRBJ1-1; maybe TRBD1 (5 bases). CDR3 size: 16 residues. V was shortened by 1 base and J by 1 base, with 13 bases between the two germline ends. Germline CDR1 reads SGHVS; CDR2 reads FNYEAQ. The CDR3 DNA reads TGTGCCAGCAGCTTAGGAACAGGATTATCGAACACTGAAGCTTTCTTT. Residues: CASSLGTGLSNTEAFF. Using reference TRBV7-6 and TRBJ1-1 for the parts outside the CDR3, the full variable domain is GAGVSQSPRYKVTKRGQDVALRCDPISGHVSLYWYRQALGQGPEFLTYFNYEAQQDKSGLPNDRFSAERPEGSISTLTIQRTEQRDSAMYRCASSLGTGLSNTEAFFGQGTRLTVV.

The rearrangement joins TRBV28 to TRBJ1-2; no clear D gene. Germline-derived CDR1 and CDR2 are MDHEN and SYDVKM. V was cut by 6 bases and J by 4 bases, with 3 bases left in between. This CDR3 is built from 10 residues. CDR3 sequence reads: CASRSYGYTF. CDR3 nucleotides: TGTGCCAGCAGGAGCTATGGCTACACCTTC.

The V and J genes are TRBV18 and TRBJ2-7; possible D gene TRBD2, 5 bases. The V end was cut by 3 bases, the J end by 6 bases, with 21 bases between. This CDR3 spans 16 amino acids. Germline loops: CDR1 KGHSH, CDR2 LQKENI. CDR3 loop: CASSPFRTGRVVEQYF. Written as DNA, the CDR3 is TGTGCCAGCTCACCTTTCAGGACGGGGAGAGTGGTCGAGCAGTACTTC.

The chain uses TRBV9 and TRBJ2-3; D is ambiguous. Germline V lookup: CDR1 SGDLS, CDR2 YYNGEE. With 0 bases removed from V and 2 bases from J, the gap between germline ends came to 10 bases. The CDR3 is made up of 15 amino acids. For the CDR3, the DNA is TGTGCCAGCAGCGTAGAGGGCGGTTCCACAGATACGCAGTATTTT. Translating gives CASSVEGGSTDTQYF.

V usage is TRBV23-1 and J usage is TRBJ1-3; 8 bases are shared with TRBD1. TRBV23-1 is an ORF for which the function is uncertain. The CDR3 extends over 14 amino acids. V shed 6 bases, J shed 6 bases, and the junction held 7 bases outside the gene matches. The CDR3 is CASRPDRVENTIYF. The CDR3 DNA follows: TGCGCCAGCAGACCGGACAGGGTCGAAAACACCATATATTTT.

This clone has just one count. The CDR3 DNA is TGTGCCAGTAGTATAGATAGCCGGTATGGCTACACCTTC. Its translation is CASSIDSRYGYTF. This sequence joins TRBV19 and TRBJ1-2; D gene uncertain. Germline V CDR1 and CDR2: LNHDA, SQIVND (reference sequence). Trimming removed 0 bases from V and 5 bases from J, with 7 bases in between. This CDR3 region has 13 residues.

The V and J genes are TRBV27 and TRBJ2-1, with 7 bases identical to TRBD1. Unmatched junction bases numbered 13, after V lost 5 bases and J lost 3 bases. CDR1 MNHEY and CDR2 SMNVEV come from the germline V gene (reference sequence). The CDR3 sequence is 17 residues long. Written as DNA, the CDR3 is TGTGCCAGCAGTCAAATCCCTACAGGGGTACGCTACAATGAGCAGTTCTTC. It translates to CASSQIPTGVRYNEQFF.

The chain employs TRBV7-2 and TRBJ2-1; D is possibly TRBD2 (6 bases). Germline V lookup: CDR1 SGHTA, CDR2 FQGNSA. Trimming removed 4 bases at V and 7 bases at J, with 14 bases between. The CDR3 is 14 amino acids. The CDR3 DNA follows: TGTGCCAGCAGCTACCCGGGACTTAAAAATGAGCAGTTCTTC. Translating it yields CASSYPGLKNEQFF.

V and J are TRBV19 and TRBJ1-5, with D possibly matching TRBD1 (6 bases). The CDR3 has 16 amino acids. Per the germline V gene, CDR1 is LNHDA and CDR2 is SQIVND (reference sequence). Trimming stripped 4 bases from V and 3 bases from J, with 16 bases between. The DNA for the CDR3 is TGTGCCAGTAGTACAGGGGCTAGCCCCCACAATCAGCCCCAGCATTTT. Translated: CASSTGASPHNQPQHF.